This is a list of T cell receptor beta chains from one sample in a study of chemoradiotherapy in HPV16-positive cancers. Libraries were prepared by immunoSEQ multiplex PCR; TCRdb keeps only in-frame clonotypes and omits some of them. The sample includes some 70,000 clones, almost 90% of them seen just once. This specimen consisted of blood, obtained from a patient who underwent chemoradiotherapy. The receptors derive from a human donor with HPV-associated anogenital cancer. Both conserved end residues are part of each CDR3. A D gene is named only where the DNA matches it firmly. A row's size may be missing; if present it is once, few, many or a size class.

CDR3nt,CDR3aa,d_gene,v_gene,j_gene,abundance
TGCGCCAGCAGCTTGGACGGGACTAGAGTCTACAATGAGCAGTTCTTC,CASSLDGTRVYNEQFF,TRBD2,TRBV5-1,TRBJ2-1,NA
TGTGCCAGCAGTGTAGGTAATGAGCAGTTCTTC,CASSVGNEQFF,NA,TRBV6-4,TRBJ2-1,NA
TGTGCCAGTAGTTCGGACAGGGGGCGTAACTATGGCTACACCTTC,CASSSDRGRNYGYTF,TRBD1,TRBV19,TRBJ1-2,medium-sized
TGCAGCGCCGGGGTCGAGGCTAGCGGGAGTTACACAGATACGCAGTATTTT,CSAGVEASGSYTDTQYF,TRBD2,TRBV29-1,TRBJ2-3,NA
TGTGCCAGCAGTGAACGCGGACTAGCGGGCAGGAGAGAGACCCAGTACTTC,CASSERGLAGRRETQYF,TRBD2,TRBV6-1,TRBJ2-5,NA
TGTGCCATCAGTGAGTCGACCCCCGACGGAAGTGATGAGCAGTTCTTC,CAISESTPDGSDEQFF,NA,TRBV10-3,TRBJ2-1,NA
TGCGCCAGCAGAGTCCGACAAGGGTCTGATTCACCCCTCCACTTT,CASRVRQGSDSPLHF,NA,TRBV5-1,TRBJ1-6,NA
TGTGCCAGCAGCGCCTGGACTAGCGGCACAGATACGCAGTATTTT,CASSAWTSGTDTQYF,TRBD2,TRBV9,TRBJ2-3,few
TGTGCCAGTAGTATAGGCCGGCGGGTAAGCACAGATACGCAGTATTTT,CASSIGRRVSTDTQYF,NA,TRBV19,TRBJ2-3,NA
TGTGCCAGCAGTTACCACAGCTCCTCCTCCTACGAGCAGTACTTC,CASSYHSSSSYEQYF,NA,TRBV6-5,TRBJ2-7,NA
TGTGCCAGCAGTGAAGATCGGGACAGCAATGAGCAGTTCTTC,CASSEDRDSNEQFF,TRBD1,TRBV6-1,TRBJ2-1,NA
TGCAGCGTTGGACAGGGAAGTGATCAGCCCCAGCATTTT,CSVGQGSDQPQHF,TRBD1,TRBV29-1,TRBJ1-5,NA
TGTGCCAGCAGTTTCATCAGGGATCAGCCCCAGCATTTT,CASSFIRDQPQHF,NA,TRBV6-1,TRBJ1-5,NA
TGTGCCAGCAGCTTGATAGCGGGAGAGCTGTTTTTT,CASSLIAGELFF,TRBD2,TRBV5-8,TRBJ2-2,NA
TGCGCCAGCAGCCAAGCGCATGGACAGGTTGGTGGCTACACCTTC,CASSQAHGQVGGYTF,TRBD1,TRBV4-1,TRBJ1-2,NA
TGCGCCAGCCGGGACACCAAGGGCTACAATGAGCAGTTCTTC,CASRDTKGYNEQFF,NA,TRBV4-1,TRBJ2-1,NA
TGTGCCAGCAGCGTTAGAACCGGGGAGCTGTTTTTT,CASSVRTGELFF,NA,TRBV9,TRBJ2-2,medium-sized
TGTGCCAGCAGCCGAGGACCTAATCAGCCCCAGCATTTT,CASSRGPNQPQHF,NA,TRBV7-3,TRBJ1-5,NA
TGTGCCAGCAGCTCTGGTGGGGCCTACGAGCAGTACTTC,CASSSGGAYEQYF,NA,TRBV7-9,TRBJ2-7,NA
TGTGCCTGGAGTCGGGACAGGATTGACACTGAAGCTTTCTTT,CAWSRDRIDTEAFF,TRBD1,TRBV30,TRBJ1-1,NA